This TCR beta chain was recorded in a study of blood T cell repertoires in COVID-19. In the authors' workflow: Estimated nucleated cell counts came from reference gene primer amplification. Sequenced by immunoSEQ multiplex PCR; TCRdb stores in-frame clones only, minus some. Clone size and V and J calls were adopted from that table, with D and trimming inferred from the DNA. The table lists 350,000 to 500,000 clones, about 88% of them singletons. Trimming removed 10 bases from V and 7 bases from J; junction bases left unmatched: 9. The V gene's germline CDR1 is LGHDT and CDR2 YNNKEL (reference sequence). The CDR3 sequence is 15 residues long.

The TCR was taken from a woman between 18 and 30 years old who had been exposed to COVID-19. What was sequenced was PBMCs or T cells enriched from blood (not recorded which). The V call is TRBV3-1 (or the pseudogene TRBV3-2), the J call TRBJ2-2, with 13 bases aligning to TRBD2. CDR3 loop: CATTRLAGGGGELFF. CDR3 bases: TGTGCCACTACGAGACTAGCGGGAGGTGGCGGGGAGCTGTTTTTT.